A selection of T cell receptor beta chains follows, all from one sample in a study of shared clonotypes between healthy human individuals. Sequencing was performed with immunoSEQ multiplex PCR; in TCRdb, only in-frame clones are kept and a portion is missing. In the table there are some 660,000 clones, around 73% of which are singletons. Sequencing used memory CD4+ T cells sorted from blood. These TCRs come from a woman in her thirties in good health. Both conserved end residues are part of each CDR3. Each record gives: CDR3 protein, V gene, clone size, J gene. Rows may omit the clone size; those that give it use once, few, many or a size class.

CDR3 protein: CSGSGRSPNEQYF; V gene: TRBV29-1; clone size: NA; J gene: TRBJ2-7
CDR3 protein: CASSPDSNYGYTF; V gene: TRBV5-1; clone size: NA; J gene: TRBJ1-2
CDR3 protein: CASSWRLSDTQYF; V gene: TRBV5-8; clone size: NA; J gene: TRBJ2-3
CDR3 protein: CASSVETGSIGFYNEQFF; V gene: TRBV10-1; clone size: NA; J gene: TRBJ2-1
CDR3 protein: CASSLASSGRFYPSDTQYF; V gene: TRBV7-2; clone size: NA; J gene: TRBJ2-3
CDR3 protein: CASSRDRDYGYTF; V gene: TRBV6-1; clone size: NA; J gene: TRBJ1-2
CDR3 protein: CASSSPGQGATDTQYF; V gene: TRBV5-8; clone size: NA; J gene: TRBJ2-3
CDR3 protein: CASSLAPGRAETQYF; V gene: TRBV11-2; clone size: few; J gene: TRBJ2-5
CDR3 protein: CASSLFGQGDSQPQHF; V gene: TRBV5-6; clone size: NA; J gene: TRBJ1-5
CDR3 protein: CASSFSGRADTQYF; V gene: TRBV7-3; clone size: NA; J gene: TRBJ2-3
CDR3 protein: CASSLGQTQETQYF; V gene: TRBV19; clone size: few; J gene: TRBJ2-5
CDR3 protein: CASSVQRDTEAFF; V gene: TRBV6-1; clone size: NA; J gene: TRBJ1-1
CDR3 protein: CASSRRVLSGTEAFF; V gene: TRBV7-2; clone size: NA; J gene: TRBJ1-1
CDR3 protein: CASSTGHHQETQYF; V gene: TRBV5-4; clone size: NA; J gene: TRBJ2-5
CDR3 protein: CASSRFYEQYF; V gene: TRBV28; clone size: NA; J gene: TRBJ2-7
CDR3 protein: CASSESNQASGNTIYF; V gene: TRBV25-1; clone size: many; J gene: TRBJ1-3
CDR3 protein: CASSPHPAGDTEAFF; V gene: TRBV18; clone size: NA; J gene: TRBJ1-1
CDR3 protein: CSLLDSQETQYF; V gene: TRBV29-1; clone size: NA; J gene: TRBJ2-5
CDR3 protein: CASSQDPAGNEKLFF; V gene: TRBV5-1; clone size: NA; J gene: TRBJ1-4
CDR3 protein: CASSAWTPKDTYEQYF; V gene: TRBV7-8; clone size: once; J gene: TRBJ2-7
CDR3 protein: CATSTGPRTDTQYF; V gene: TRBV15; clone size: NA; J gene: TRBJ2-3
CDR3 protein: CASSVALASLHEQYF; V gene: TRBV9; clone size: NA; J gene: TRBJ2-7
CDR3 protein: CASSPDRDNTEAFF; V gene: TRBV18; clone size: NA; J gene: TRBJ1-1
CDR3 protein: CSALKGYAFF; V gene: TRBV20-1; clone size: NA; J gene: TRBJ1-1
CDR3 protein: CASSSVPQGAFVTDTQYF; V gene: TRBV5-1; clone size: NA; J gene: TRBJ2-3
CDR3 protein: CASSFSGAGNIQYF; V gene: TRBV27; clone size: NA; J gene: TRBJ2-4
CDR3 protein: CASTPGLDYHNEQFF; V gene: TRBV2; clone size: NA; J gene: TRBJ2-1
CDR3 protein: CATSRDGRVGGYTF; V gene: TRBV15; clone size: many; J gene: TRBJ1-2
CDR3 protein: CASSDPPEAGANVLTF; V gene: TRBV27; clone size: few; J gene: TRBJ2-6
CDR3 protein: CASSNGLAGYNEQFF; V gene: TRBV21-1; clone size: NA; J gene: TRBJ2-1
CDR3 protein: CASTTTPSGIYITDTQYF; V gene: TRBV21-1; clone size: once; J gene: TRBJ2-3
CDR3 protein: CASKFEDRGYEQYF; V gene: TRBV6-1; clone size: NA; J gene: TRBJ2-7
CDR3 protein: CASSSGPLPQGGAFF; V gene: TRBV14; clone size: many; J gene: TRBJ1-1
CDR3 protein: CASSIAGLANTYEQYF; V gene: TRBV19; clone size: NA; J gene: TRBJ2-7
CDR3 protein: CASSPVGITYEQYF; V gene: TRBV4-1; clone size: NA; J gene: TRBJ2-7
CDR3 protein: CASSKASPGERTGELFF; V gene: TRBV21-1; clone size: NA; J gene: TRBJ2-2
CDR3 protein: CASSQDPTGAKNIQYF; V gene: TRBV14; clone size: NA; J gene: TRBJ2-4
CDR3 protein: CASQGGPASTDTQYF; V gene: TRBV6-1; clone size: NA; J gene: TRBJ2-3
CDR3 protein: CASSSPGTSGKYEQYF; V gene: TRBV27; clone size: NA; J gene: TRBJ2-7
CDR3 protein: CASSRSDRGSDTQYF; V gene: TRBV5-6; clone size: NA; J gene: TRBJ2-3
CDR3 protein: CASSLGLGGSSREQYF; V gene: TRBV5-8; clone size: NA; J gene: TRBJ2-7
CDR3 protein: CASRHRDRELFF; V gene: TRBV28; clone size: NA; J gene: TRBJ2-2
CDR3 protein: CASSQDLAGVYEQYF; V gene: TRBV4-2; clone size: NA; J gene: TRBJ2-7
CDR3 protein: CSVELLGDTQYF; V gene: TRBV29-1; clone size: NA; J gene: TRBJ2-3
CDR3 protein: CASTSAGGGYEQYF; V gene: TRBV6-6; clone size: NA; J gene: TRBJ2-7